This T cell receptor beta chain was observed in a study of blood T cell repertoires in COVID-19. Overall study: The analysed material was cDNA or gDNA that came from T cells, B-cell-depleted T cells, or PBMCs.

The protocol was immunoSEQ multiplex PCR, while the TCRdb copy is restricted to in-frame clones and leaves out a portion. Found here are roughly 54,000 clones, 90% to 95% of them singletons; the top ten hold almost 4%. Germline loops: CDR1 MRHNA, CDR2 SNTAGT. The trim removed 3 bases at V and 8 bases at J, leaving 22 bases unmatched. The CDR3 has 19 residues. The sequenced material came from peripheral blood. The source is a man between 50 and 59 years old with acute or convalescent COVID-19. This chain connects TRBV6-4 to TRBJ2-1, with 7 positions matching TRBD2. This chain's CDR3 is CASSERALLTSVFRHEQFF. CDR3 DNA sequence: TGTGCCAGCAGTGAGCGCGCGCTACTAACTAGCGTATTTAGGCATGAGCAGTTCTTC.